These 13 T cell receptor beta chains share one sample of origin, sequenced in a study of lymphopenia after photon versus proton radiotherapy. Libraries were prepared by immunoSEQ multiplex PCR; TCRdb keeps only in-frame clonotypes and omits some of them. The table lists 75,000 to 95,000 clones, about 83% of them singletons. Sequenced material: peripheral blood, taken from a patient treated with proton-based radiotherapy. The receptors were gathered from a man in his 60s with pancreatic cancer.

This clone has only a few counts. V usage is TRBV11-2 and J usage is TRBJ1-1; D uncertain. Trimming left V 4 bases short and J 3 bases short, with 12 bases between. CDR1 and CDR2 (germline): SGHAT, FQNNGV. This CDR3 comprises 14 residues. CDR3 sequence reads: CASSSTGSDTEAFF. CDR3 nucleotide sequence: TGTGCCAGCAGCTCGACGGGGTCGGACACTGAAGCTTTCTTT. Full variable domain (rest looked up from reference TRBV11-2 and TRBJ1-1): EAGVAQSPRYKIIEKRQSVAFWCNPISGHATLYWYQQILGQGPKLLIQFQNNGVVDDSQLPKDRFSAERLKGVDSTLKIQPAKLEDSAVYLCASSSTGSDTEAFFGQGTRLTVV.

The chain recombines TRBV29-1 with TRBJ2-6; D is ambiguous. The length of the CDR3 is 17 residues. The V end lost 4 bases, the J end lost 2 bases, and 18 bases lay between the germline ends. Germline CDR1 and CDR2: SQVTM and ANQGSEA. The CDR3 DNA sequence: TGCAGCGTTGGGGTCCTCCTGGGTCATCCTGGGGCCAACGTCCTGACTTTC. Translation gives CSVGVLLGHPGANVLTF. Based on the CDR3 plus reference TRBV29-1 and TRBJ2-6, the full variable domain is SAVISQKPSRDICQRGTSLTIQCQVDSQVTMMFWYRQQPGQSLTLIATANQGSEATYESGFVIDKFPISRPNLTFSTLTVSNMSPEDSSIYLCSVGVLLGHPGANVLTFGAGSRLTVL.

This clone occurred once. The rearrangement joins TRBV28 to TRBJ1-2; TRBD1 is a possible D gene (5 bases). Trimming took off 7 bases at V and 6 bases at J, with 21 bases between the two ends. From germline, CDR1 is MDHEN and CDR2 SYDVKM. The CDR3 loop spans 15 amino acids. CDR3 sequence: CASIQEVRGRNGYTF. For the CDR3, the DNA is TGTGCCAGCATCCAAGAGGTCCGGGGACGGAATGGCTACACCTTC.

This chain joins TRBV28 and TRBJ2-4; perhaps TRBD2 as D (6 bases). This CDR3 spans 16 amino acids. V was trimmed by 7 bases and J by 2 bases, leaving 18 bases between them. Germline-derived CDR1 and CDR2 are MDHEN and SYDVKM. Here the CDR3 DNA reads TGTGCCAGCATTGGGGCTAGCGCGAAAACCAAAAACATTCAGTACTTC. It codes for CASIGASAKTKNIQYF.

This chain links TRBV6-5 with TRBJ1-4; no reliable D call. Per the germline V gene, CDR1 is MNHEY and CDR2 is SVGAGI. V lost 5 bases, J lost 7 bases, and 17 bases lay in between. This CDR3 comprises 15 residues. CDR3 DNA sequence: TGTGCCAGCAGTCGTCGACCCACCGCGGGTGAAAAACTGTTTTTT. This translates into CASSRRPTAGEKLFF.

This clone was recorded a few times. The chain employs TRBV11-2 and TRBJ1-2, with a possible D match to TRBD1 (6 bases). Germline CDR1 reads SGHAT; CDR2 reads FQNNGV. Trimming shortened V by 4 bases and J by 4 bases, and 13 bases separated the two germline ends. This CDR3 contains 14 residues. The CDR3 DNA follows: TGTGCCAGCAGCTCCCTAGGAGGGGGCTATGGCTACACCTTC. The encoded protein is CASSSLGGGYGYTF.

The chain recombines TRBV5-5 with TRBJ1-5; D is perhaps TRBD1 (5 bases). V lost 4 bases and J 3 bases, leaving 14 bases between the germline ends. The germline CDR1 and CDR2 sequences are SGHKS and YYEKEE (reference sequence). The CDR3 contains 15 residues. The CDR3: CASSLRGEINQPQHF. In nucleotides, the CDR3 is TGTGCCAGCAGCCTCCGAGGGGAAATCAATCAGCCCCAGCATTTT.

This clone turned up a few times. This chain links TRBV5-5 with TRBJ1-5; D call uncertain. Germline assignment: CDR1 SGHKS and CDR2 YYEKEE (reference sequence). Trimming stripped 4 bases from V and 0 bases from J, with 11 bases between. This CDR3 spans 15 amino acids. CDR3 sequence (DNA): TGTGCCAGCAGCCCTGCTCCGGCTAGCAATCAGCCCCAGCATTTT. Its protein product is CASSPAPASNQPQHF.

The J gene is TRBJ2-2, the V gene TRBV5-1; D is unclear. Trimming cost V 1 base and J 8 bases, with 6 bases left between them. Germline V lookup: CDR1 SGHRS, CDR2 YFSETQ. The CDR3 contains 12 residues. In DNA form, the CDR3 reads TGCGCCAGCAGCTTGAAGCGTGGGGAGCTGTTTTTT. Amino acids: CASSLKRGELFF.

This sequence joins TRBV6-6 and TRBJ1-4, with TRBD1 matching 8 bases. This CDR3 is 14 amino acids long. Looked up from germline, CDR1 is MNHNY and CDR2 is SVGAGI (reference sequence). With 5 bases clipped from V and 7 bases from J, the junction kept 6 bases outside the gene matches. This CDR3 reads CASSPRGRGEKLFF. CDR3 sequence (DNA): TGTGCCAGCAGTCCCAGGGGGCGCGGTGAAAAACTGTTTTTT.

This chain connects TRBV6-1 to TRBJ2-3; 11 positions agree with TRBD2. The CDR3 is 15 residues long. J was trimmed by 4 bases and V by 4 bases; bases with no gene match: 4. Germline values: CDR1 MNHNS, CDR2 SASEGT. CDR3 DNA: TGTGCCAGCAGTGTTACTAGCGGGAGTGCAGATACGCAGTATTTT. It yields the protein CASSVTSGSADTQYF.

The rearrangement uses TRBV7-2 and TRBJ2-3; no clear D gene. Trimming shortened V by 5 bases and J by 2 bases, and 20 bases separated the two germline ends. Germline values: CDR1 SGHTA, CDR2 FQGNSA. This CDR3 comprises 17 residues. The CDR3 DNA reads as TGTGCCAGCAGCCCTCCAAGGAAGGTTTTCCACACAGATACGCAGTATTTT. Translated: CASSPPRKVFHTDTQYF.

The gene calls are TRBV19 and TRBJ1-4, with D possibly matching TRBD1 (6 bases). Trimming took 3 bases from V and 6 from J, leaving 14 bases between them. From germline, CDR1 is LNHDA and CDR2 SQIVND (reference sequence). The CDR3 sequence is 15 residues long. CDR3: CASSITGLQDEKLFF. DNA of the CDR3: TGTGCCAGTAGTATCACAGGGCTACAGGATGAAAAACTGTTTTTT.